This T cell receptor (beta chain) derives from a study of T-cell reconstitution after alpha-beta-depleted transplantation in children. There are 13 residues in the CDR3. Trimming took off 4 bases at V and 8 bases at J, with 11 bases between the two ends. Germline CDR1 reads LGHDT; CDR2 reads YNNKEL (reference sequence). Researchers prepared the TCRbeta library using unique molecular identifiers, the study reports. TCRdb reprocessed the PCR reads via MiXCR and lists one record per CDR3 protein. The table includes over 120,000 distinct CDR3 sequences, around 10% detected once. This clonotype was seen repeatedly, ten times or more.

V is TRBV3-1 and J is TRBJ1-4, with D possibly being TRBD1 (6 bases). The TCR comes from a female patient between 2 and 15 years old who had a stem cell transplant for congenital amegakaryocytic thrombocytopenia, so the T cells may come from the graft donor. The input for sequencing was PBMCs, mostly from graft donor cells, taken 180 days after TCRalphabeta/CD19-depleted stem cell transplant. In nucleotides, the CDR3 is TGTGCCAGCAGCCCGGGGACACTGGAAAAACTGTTTTTT. This encodes CASSPGTLEKLFF. Drawing the rest from reference TRBV3-1 and TRBJ1-4, the complete variable domain is DTAVSQTPKYLVTQMGNDKSIKCEQNLGHDTMYWYKQDSKKFLKIMFSYNNKELIINETVPNRFSPKSPDKAHLNLHINSLELGDSAVYFCASSPGTLEKLFFGSGTQLSVL.